In its sample, the clone carrying this T cell receptor beta chain was seen a few times. These data belong to a study of blood T cell repertoires in COVID-19. Germline V lookup: CDR1 MNHEY, CDR2 SVGAGI. The CDR3 consists of 16 residues. Trimming pared 0 bases from V and 4 bases from J, leaving 15 bases between. TCRdb's copy holds only in-frame clones and misses some; the assay was immunoSEQ multiplex PCR. The data hold 200,000 or so clones, with approximately 84% observed a single time. The sequenced material came from peripheral blood. The sequence came from a human donor with acute or convalescent COVID-19. The donor label of this sample is uncertain. The chain employs TRBV6-5 and TRBJ1-2; TRBD1 is a possible D gene (5 bases). The CDR3 region is CASSYSNQAGIYGYTF. CDR3 bases: TGTGCCAGCAGTTACTCGAATCAGGCAGGGATCTATGGCTACACCTTC.